This TCR beta chain was captured by sequencing in a study of T cells after yellow fever vaccination. Across the whole study: The authors prepared low-cell-number fractions using SMART-Seq v4 Ultra Low Input. Points from the study as a whole: Secondary responses were weaker yet peaked faster, day 5 versus 15. CD4 and CD8 compartments shared a small share of clonotypes.

The authors made TCR cDNA by 5'RACE template switching, adding a universal primer site and UMIs. TCRdb itself ran the 5' RACE reads through MiXCR, one entry per CDR3 protein. The sample gives about 350,000 distinct CDR3 sequences, about 8.3% of which show up once; approximately 16% is in the top ten. Germline CDR1 and CDR2: SGHRS and YFSETQ. The CDR3 loop spans 14 amino acids. V lost 7 bases to trimming and J lost 5 bases; unmatched junction nucleotides: 9. The table lists this clonotype with many counts. The antigen is unknown. The V call is TRBV5-1, the J call TRBJ2-5, with 9 bases lining up with TRBD2. This clonotype was sampled from a man aged 18 to 29 who received the YFV17D yellow fever vaccine. Sequences were derived from PBMCs, sampled around 45 days after the first yellow fever vaccination. CDR3 sequence: CASFRGTSRETQYF. The CDR3 DNA is TGCGCCAGCTTCCGAGGGACTAGCAGGGAGACCCAGTACTTC.